A single sample is the source of the 7 T cell receptor beta chains below, sequenced in a study of cytomegalovirus exposure and HLA in healthy donors. Generated by immunoSEQ multiplex PCR, the TCRdb table keeps only in-frame clones and is missing some. Among about 49,000 clones, around 94% were seen once, and the ten largest hold 6.5% to 9.5%. Specimen: PBMCs. The receptors were gathered from a woman aged 18-29 years in good health and CMV-seropositive.

The gene calls are TRBV11-3 and TRBJ2-7; 7 bases agree with TRBD2. The CDR3 extends over 14 amino acids. With V trimmed by 0 bases and J by 5 bases, 4 bases remained unmatched. Germline CDR1 and CDR2: SGHNT and YENEEA. CDR3 loop: CASSLDGAGDEQYF. DNA for the CDR3: TGTGCCAGCAGCTTAGATGGGGCGGGAGACGAGCAGTACTTC.

V and J are TRBV28 and TRBJ2-7; 7 nucleotides line up with TRBD2. Germline CDR1 MDHEN, CDR2 SYDVKM. CDR3 size: 14 residues. Trimming removed 3 bases from V and 0 bases from J; junction bases left unmatched: 2. CDR3 sequence reads: CASSFGGSSYEQYF. As DNA, the CDR3 is TGTGCCAGCAGTTTTGGCGGGAGCTCCTACGAGCAGTACTTC.

The rearrangement links TRBV9 to TRBJ1-2, with D uncertain. Germline values: CDR1 SGDLS, CDR2 YYNGEE. This CDR3 has 12 amino acids. Between the trimmed V and J ends, which lost 3 bases and 8 bases, there was a span of 11 bases. The CDR3 protein is CASSEMQRGYTF. As DNA, the CDR3 is TGTGCCAGCAGCGAGATGCAGCGGGGCTACACCTTC.

About this clone: Other DNA sequences of this sample code for an identical CDR3. The V gene is TRBV2, the J gene TRBJ2-4; tentative D call: TRBD2 (5 bases). The length of the CDR3 is 13 residues. The V end lost 4 bases, the J end lost 7 bases, and 11 bases lay between the germline ends. The germline V gene encodes CDR1 SNHLY and CDR2 FYNNEI. CDR3 DNA sequence: TGTGCCAGCAGTGTGGGCGGGCTGAACATTCAGTACTTC. Its protein is CASSVGGLNIQYF. The whole variable domain, remainder taken from reference TRBV2 and TRBJ2-4, is EPEVTQTPSHQVTQMGQEVILRCVPISNHLYFYWYRQILGQKVEFLVSFYNNEISEKSEIFDDQFSVERPDGSNFTLKIRSTKLEDSAMYFCASSVGGLNIQYFGAGTRLSVL.

The rearrangement uses TRBV12-5 and TRBJ2-5, with a weak D call TRBD2 (5 bases). Trimming removed 1 base at V and 3 bases at J, with 15 bases between. The CDR3 loop spans 16 amino acids. In germline, CDR1 is LGHNT, CDR2 FRNRAP. The CDR3 reads CASGLAIRAAEETQYF. The DNA of the CDR3 is TGTGCTAGTGGTTTGGCCATCCGGGCAGCGGAAGAGACCCAGTACTTC.

The chain uses TRBV4-2 and TRBJ2-5; 8 positions agree with TRBD2. The DNA matches TRBJ2-7 better at its end, which makes the J call doubtful. CDR1 LGHNA and CDR2 YNFKEQ come from the germline V gene. The CDR3 covers 16 residues. CDR3 nucleotide sequence: TGTGCCAGCAGCCAAGATTCGACTAGCGCAAGCTACGAGCAGTACTTC. Encoded protein: CASSQDSTSASYEQYF.

This chain links TRBV7-3 with TRBJ2-1, with D perhaps matching TRBD1 (7 bases). V was clipped by 5 bases and J by 5 bases, with 19 bases between them. Per germline, CDR1 SGHTA and CDR2 FQGTGA. This CDR3 has 16 residues. The CDR3 sequence: CASSPRGTPLHNEQFF. The DNA of the CDR3 is TGTGCCAGCAGCCCCAGGGGGACTCCCCTCCACAATGAGCAGTTCTTC.